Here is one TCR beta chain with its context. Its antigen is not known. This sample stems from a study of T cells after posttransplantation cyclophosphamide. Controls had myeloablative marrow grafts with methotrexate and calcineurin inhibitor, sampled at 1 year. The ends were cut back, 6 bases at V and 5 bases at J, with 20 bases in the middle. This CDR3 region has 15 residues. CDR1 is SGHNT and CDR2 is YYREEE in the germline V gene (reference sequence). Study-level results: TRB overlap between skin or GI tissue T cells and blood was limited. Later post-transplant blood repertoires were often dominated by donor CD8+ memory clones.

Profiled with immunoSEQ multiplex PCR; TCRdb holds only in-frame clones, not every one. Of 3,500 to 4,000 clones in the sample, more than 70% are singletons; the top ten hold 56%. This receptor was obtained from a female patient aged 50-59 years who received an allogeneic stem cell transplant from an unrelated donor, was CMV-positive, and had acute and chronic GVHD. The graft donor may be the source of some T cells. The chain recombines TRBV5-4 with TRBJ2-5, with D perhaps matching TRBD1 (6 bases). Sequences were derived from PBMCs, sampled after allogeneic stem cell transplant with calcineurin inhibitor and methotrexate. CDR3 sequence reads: CASTHRDKGSETQYF. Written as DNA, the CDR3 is TGTGCCAGCACCCACCGGGACAAGGGGTCGGAGACCCAGTACTTC.